The 10 T cell receptor beta chains presented below share a single source sample, sequenced in a study of blood T cells in healthy people across ages. Using a J-beta primer mix together with a sample-barcoded 5' primer, a second PCR was run for roughly 6 to 11 cycles. TCRdb itself ran the 5' RACE reads through MiXCR, one entry per CDR3 protein. The sample lists around 1,900,000 distinct CDR3 sequences; approximately 39% were seen once. The sequencing input was blood. Every receptor here comes from a human donor in good health.

Points on this clonotype: A junction boundary mismatches the germline segment, possibly from a read error. The J gene is TRBJ2-3, the V gene TRBV7-9; TRBD2 matches 10 bases. Germline-derived CDR1 and CDR2 are SEHNR and FQNEAQ (reference sequence). CDR3 size: 16 residues. CDR3 sequence: CSSSPLLAGSTDTQYF. The CDR3 coding sequence is TGTTCCAGCAGCCCCCTACTAGCGGGGAGCACAGACACGCAGTATTTT.

For this clonotype: Given the absence of the conserved phenylalanine or tryptophan at the CDR3 end, a read error is likely. DNA for the CDR3: TGTGCCAGCAGCCAAGGCAGGGTAATCGGTGAGCAGTTCTGC. It specifies CASSQGRVIGEQFC. This chain joins TRBV3-1 and TRBJ2-1, with a tentative D call TRBD1 (5 bases). This CDR3 has 14 residues. The germline V and J ends were trimmed by 1 base and 9 bases, with 13 bases remaining between them. Germline CDR1 is LGHDT and CDR2 is YNNKEL (reference sequence).

V gene TRBV4-1 combines with J gene TRBJ1-2; D gene uncertain. V lost 0 bases to trimming and J lost 2 bases, with 16 bases between them. Germline V gene lookup returns CDR1 MGHRA and CDR2 YSYEKL. The CDR3 loop spans 17 amino acids. CDR3 loop: CASSQDSAPWSNYGYTF. The DNA for the CDR3 is TGCGCCAGCAGCCAAGATTCAGCCCCTTGGTCGAACTATGGCTACACCTTC.

The chain is built from TRBV20-1 and TRBJ1-1; D gene ambiguous. This CDR3 contains 14 residues. Germline CDR1 and CDR2: DFQATT and SNEGSKA (reference sequence). Trimming removed 5 bases at V and 0 bases at J, with 13 bases between. CDR3 protein: CSAAPFQVNTEAFF. CDR3 coding DNA: TGCAGTGCTGCCCCTTTCCAGGTGAACACTGAAGCTTTCTTT.

This clonotype was observed a few times. The chain has TRBV19 and TRBJ1-1, with D unclear. In germline, CDR1 is LNHDA, CDR2 SQIVND (reference sequence). CDR3 length: 13 amino acids. V shed 10 bases and J shed 1 base, with 13 bases lying between them. The CDR3: CATSRVPNTEAFF. The DNA of the CDR3 is TGTGCCACCTCACGTGTCCCGAACACTGAAGCTTTCTTT.

The genes are TRBV5-1 and TRBJ1-2; 8 nucleotides line up with TRBD1. CDR1 and CDR2 from the germline V gene are SGHRS and YFSETQ. The CDR3 spans 14 residues. V shed 3 bases, J shed 7 bases, and the junction held 8 bases outside the gene matches. The CDR3 region is CASSSGQGEVGYTF. The CDR3 bases are TGCGCCAGCAGCTCCGGACAGGGCGAGGTTGGCTACACCTTC.

This clonotype was observed a few times. The chain employs TRBV10-3 and TRBJ2-1; TRBD2 might be the D (7 bases). Germline V lookup: CDR1 ENHRY, CDR2 SYGVKD. V was trimmed by 9 bases and J by 9 bases, leaving 21 bases between them. This CDR3 region has 14 residues. CDR3 sequence (DNA): TGTGCCATACTAGAGGGGGGGGCGCACGGTGAGCAGTTCTTC. Its protein is CAILEGGAHGEQFF.

V is TRBV29-1 and J is TRBJ2-1; 11 positions agree with TRBD1. The CDR3 loop spans 11 amino acids. Germline lookup yields CDR1 SQVTM and CDR2 ANQGSEA. V dropped 6 bases and J dropped 8; count of bases not matched to a gene: 0. Written as DNA, the CDR3 is TGCAGCGTGGGACAGGGGGATGAGCAGTTCTTC. Residues: CSVGQGDEQFF.

This clonotype was seen a few times. This chain joins TRBV29-1 and TRBJ2-3; D gene unclear. The V gene lost 4 bases and the J gene lost 6 bases, with 8 bases spanning the gap. This CDR3 is built from 11 residues. Germline V gene lookup returns CDR1 SQVTM and CDR2 ANQGSEA. In nucleotides, the CDR3 is TGCAGCGTTGGGGGTATGGATACGCAGTATTTT. Encoded protein: CSVGGMDTQYF.

The CDR3 DNA reads as TGCAGTGCTAGGGACAGGGTATGGAACACTGAAGCTTTCTTT. This sequence encodes CSARDRVWNTEAFF. The chain joins TRBV20-1 to TRBJ1-1, with 8 bases fitting TRBD1. Trimming took 3 bases from V and 1 from J; bases not matched to a gene: 4. CDR1 and CDR2 from the germline V gene are DFQATT and SNEGSKA (reference sequence). The CDR3 consists of 14 residues.